A selection of T cell receptor beta chains follows, all from one sample in a study of human T cells and chemical hapten exposure. TCRdb independently ran MiXCR on the RACE reads; one entry per CDR3 protein. The table has more than 100,000 distinct CDR3 sequences, roughly 13% seen once. The specimen was whole blood, collected in connection with sensitization to the hapten diphenylcyclopropenone (DPC). These receptor sequences come from a young man with alopecia areata. Some clones in this sample may be carry-over from other donors' samples. Both conserved end residues are part of each CDR3. D genes are given only for firm matches. Only part of the rows carry a size: once, few, many, or a class if the clone is expanded.

j_call d_call clone_size cdr3_length v_call cdr3_aa cdr3_nt
TRBJ1-2 TRBD1 NA 15 TRBV4-3 CASSQDPDRVRGYTF TGCGCCAGCAGCCAAGATCCGGACAGGGTGCGGGGCTACACCTTC
TRBJ2-3 NA NA 13 TRBV6-5 CASHVRGTDTQYF TGTGCCAGCCACGTAAGGGGCACAGATACGCAGTATTTT
TRBJ2-5 NA NA 11 TRBV11-1 CVTQVAETQYF TGTGTCACGCAGGTTGCAGAGACCCAGTACTTC
TRBJ2-1 TRBD2 NA 19 TRBV20-1 CSARDTTSGGYSSYNEQFF TGCAGTGCTAGAGATACGACTAGCGGGGGGTACTCCTCCTACAATGAGCAGTTCTTC
TRBJ1-6 NA many 15 TRBV6-1 CASSETQGNNSPLHF TGTGCCAGCAGTGAAACCCAGGGGAATAATTCACCCCTCCACTTT
TRBJ2-1 TRBD2 NA 15 TRBV6-2/TRBV6-3 CVSSFLAGGPNEQFF TGTGTCAGCAGTTTTCTAGCGGGGGGCCCCAATGAGCAGTTCTTC
TRBJ2-1 NA many 13 TRBV7-2 CASSLYRRNEQFF TGTGCCAGCAGCCTCTACCGCCGCAATGAGCAGTTCTTC
TRBJ2-3 NA NA 15 TRBV7-9 CASISGSGPTDTQYF TGTGCCAGCATCTCCGGGTCCGGACCTACAGATACGCAGTATTTT
TRBJ1-6 NA NA 15 TRBV11-2 CASSLDLEVRSPLHF TGTGCCAGCAGCTTAGATCTCGAAGTTCGATCACCCCTCCACTTT
TRBJ2-2 TRBD2 few 17 TRBV12-3/TRBV12-4 CASSLSLSGGLAGELFF TGTGCCAGCAGTCTGTCCCTTAGCGGGGGACTGGCCGGGGAGCTGTTTTTT
TRBJ2-7 NA few 10 TRBV7-9 CASSNYEQYF TGTGCCAGCAGCAACTACGAGCAGTACTTC
TRBJ2-2 NA few 13 TRBV27 CASRYTHTGELFF TGTGCCAGCAGATACACCCACACCGGGGAGCTGTTTTTT
TRBJ1-2 NA NA 12 TRBV10-3 CAIGLRADGYTF TGTGCCATCGGCCTCAGGGCGGATGGCTACACCTTC
TRBJ1-5 NA few 16 TRBV11-2 CASILSAGRNNQPQHF TGTGCCAGCATCCTCTCCGCGGGGCGCAACAATCAGCCCCAGCATTTT
TRBJ2-2 NA NA 19 TRBV6-2/TRBV6-3 CASSFNTPTGKRNTGELFF TGTGCCAGCAGTTTCAATACCCCTACAGGGAAGAGGAACACCGGGGAGCTGTTTTTT
TRBJ1-3 TRBD1 NA 15 TRBV6-5 CASSLKGARGNTIYF TGTGCCAGCAGCTTAAAGGGGGCTCGTGGAAACACCATATATTTT
TRBJ1-3 NA few 18 TRBV20-1 CSARDHPGGNGAGNTIYF TGCAGTGCTAGAGACCACCCCGGCGGGAACGGTGCTGGAAACACCATATATTTT
TRBJ2-1 TRBD1 few 15 TRBV6-5 CASSYHRGRGNEQFF TGTGCCAGCAGTTATCACAGGGGTAGGGGAAATGAGCAGTTCTTC
TRBJ2-1 TRBD2 few 15 TRBV24-1 CATSDRQRGHNEQFF TGTGCCACCAGTGATCGGCAGCGGGGACACAATGAGCAGTTCTTC
TRBJ2-5 TRBD2 NA 15 TRBV12-5 CASALVGAGDETQYF TGTGCTAGTGCCCTGGTCGGCGCGGGGGACGAGACCCAGTACTTC
TRBJ2-1 NA few 17 TRBV28 CASSPLRGSSSYNEQFF TGTGCCAGCAGCCCTCTCAGGGGCTCCAGCTCCTACAATGAGCAGTTCTTC
TRBJ1-1 TRBD1 many 17 TRBV19 CASTKGTAQLMNTEAFF TGTGCCAGTACTAAAGGGACAGCTCAATTGATGAACACTGAAGCTTTCTTT
TRBJ2-3 TRBD1 few 14 TRBV11-2 CASSETGGTDTQYF TGTGCCAGCAGCGAGACAGGGGGCACAGATACGCAGTATTTT
TRBJ2-3 TRBD2 few 15 TRBV20-1 CSVPSGGQRTDTQYF TGCAGTGTCCCTAGCGGGGGGCAACGCACAGATACGCAGTATTTT
TRBJ1-2 NA few 13 TRBV19 CASSDRDIYGYTF TGTGCCAGTAGTGACCGGGACATCTATGGCTACACCTTC
TRBJ2-7 TRBD1 NA 14 TRBV29-1 CSVEFGTDSYEQYF TGCAGCGTTGAATTTGGGACAGACTCCTACGAGCAGTACTTC
TRBJ2-7 TRBD2 many 16 TRBV4-2 CASSQDPAGGPIEQYF TGTGCCAGCAGCCAAGACCCAGCGGGGGGGCCGATCGAGCAGTACTTC
TRBJ2-2 TRBD1 many 16 TRBV4-2 CASSQDDRGNTGELFF TGTGCCAGCAGCCAAGACGACAGGGGGAACACCGGGGAGCTGTTTTTT
TRBJ1-2 NA few 14 TRBV11-2 CASSQNEAVYGYTF TGTGCCAGCAGCCAAAACGAAGCAGTCTATGGCTACACCTTC
TRBJ2-6 TRBD1 few 22 TRBV4-1 CASSQVRAGQGYSPSGANVLTF TGCGCCAGCAGCCAAGTAAGGGCGGGACAGGGGTATTCTCCCTCTGGGGCCAACGTCCTGACTTTC
TRBJ1-3 NA NA 14 TRBV28 CASTTGDSGNTIYF TGTGCCAGCACTACCGGAGATTCCGGAAACACCATATATTTT
TRBJ1-6 NA NA 17 TRBV6-6 CASSYWGASSYNSPLHF TGTGCCAGCAGTTATTGGGGGGCGAGCTCCTATAATTCACCCCTCCACTTT
TRBJ2-7 NA few 19 TRBV21-1 CASSKNLGGTRSLSYEQYF TGTGCCAGCAGCAAAAATTTAGGCGGGACAAGGAGCCTCTCCTACGAGCAGTACTTC
TRBJ2-2 NA NA 12 TRBV12-3/TRBV12-4 CASSWGSRTLFF TGTGCCAGCAGTTGGGGAAGCCGAACCCTGTTTTTT
TRBJ2-5 NA few 15 TRBV15 CATSRDYSEGETQYF TGTGCCACCAGCAGAGATTACTCAGAGGGAGAGACCCAGTACTTC
TRBJ1-1 NA NA 13 TRBV5-5 CASSAGLNTEAFF TGTGCCAGCAGCGCAGGGCTTAACACTGAAGCTTTCTTT
TRBJ1-1 TRBD1 few 13 TRBV3-1 CASSQGQGPEAFF TGTGCCAGCAGCCAAGGACAGGGGCCTGAAGCTTTCTTT
TRBJ2-2 TRBD2 NA 16 TRBV11-2 CASSRTSGGGTGELFF TGTGCCAGCAGCCGGACTAGCGGGGGAGGTACCGGGGAGCTGTTTTTT
TRBJ2-1 NA NA 13 TRBV29-1 CSSEGGARNEQFF TGCAGCTCTGAAGGGGGGGCGCGGAATGAGCAGTTCTTC
TRBJ2-5 NA few 13 TRBV18 CASSRSPSETQYF TGTGCCAGCTCACGGTCCCCCTCAGAGACCCAGTACTTC
TRBJ1-5 NA few 15 TRBV6-5 CASSFSLGSNQPQHF TGTGCCAGCAGTTTTAGTTTGGGTAGCAATCAGCCCCAGCATTTT
TRBJ1-5 NA NA 13 TRBV21-1 CASSKGSNQPQHF TGTGCCAGCAGCAAAGGGAGCAATCAGCCCCAGCATTTT
TRBJ1-2 NA few 13 TRBV24-1 CATSGGHGNGYTF TGTGCCACCAGTGGCGGGCACGGGAATGGCTACACCTTC
TRBJ2-1 TRBD2 many 17 TRBV7-2 CASSAGLAGDPYNEQFF TGTGCCAGCAGCGCCGGACTAGCGGGGGACCCCTACAATGAGCAGTTCTTC
TRBJ1-6 TRBD1 many 15 TRBV12-3/TRBV12-4 CASSVGTADNSPLHF TGTGCCAGCAGCGTCGGGACAGCGGATAATTCACCCCTCCACTTT
TRBJ1-2 TRBD1 NA 14 TRBV29-1 CSVKTGALNYGYTF TGCAGCGTCAAGACAGGGGCCTTGAACTATGGCTACACCTTC
TRBJ1-4 NA many 16 TRBV7-9 CASSLTEKVAGEKLFF TGTGCCAGCAGCTTGACAGAGAAAGTAGCCGGTGAAAAACTGTTTTTT
TRBJ2-5 TRBD1 NA 15 TRBV5-1 CASSRGTGGLETQYF TGCGCCAGCAGCCGAGGGACAGGGGGTCTAGAGACCCAGTACTTC
TRBJ2-7 NA NA 13 TRBV24-1 CATMEGNYYEQYF TGTGCCACCATGGAGGGGAATTACTACGAGCAGTACTTC
TRBJ2-2 NA few 14 TRBV6-4 CASSDRGTTGELFF TGTGCCAGCAGTGACAGGGGAACCACCGGGGAGCTGTTTTTT
TRBJ2-1 NA NA 11 TRBV7-3 CASSPGLEQFF TGTGCCAGCAGCCCAGGGCTTGAGCAGTTCTTC
TRBJ1-5 NA NA 14 TRBV20-1 CSASSTGRDQPQHF TGCAGTGCCTCTTCGACAGGCAGAGATCAGCCCCAGCATTTT
TRBJ2-7 TRBD1 NA 14 TRBV6-5 CASSYKGGFYEQYF TGTGCCAGCAGTTACAAAGGGGGCTTTTACGAGCAGTACTTC
TRBJ2-1 TRBD2 few 16 TRBV28 CASSQAGGPPYNEQFF TGTGCCAGCAGTCAAGCGGGGGGGCCGCCTTACAATGAGCAGTTCTTC
TRBJ2-5 NA NA 15 TRBV5-4 CASSLELRLEETQYF TGTGCCAGCAGCTTGGAATTACGGCTGGAGGAGACCCAGTACTTC
TRBJ2-5 NA NA 12 TRBV6-2/TRBV6-3 CASTSGQETQYF TGTGCCAGCACCTCTGGCCAAGAGACCCAGTACTTC